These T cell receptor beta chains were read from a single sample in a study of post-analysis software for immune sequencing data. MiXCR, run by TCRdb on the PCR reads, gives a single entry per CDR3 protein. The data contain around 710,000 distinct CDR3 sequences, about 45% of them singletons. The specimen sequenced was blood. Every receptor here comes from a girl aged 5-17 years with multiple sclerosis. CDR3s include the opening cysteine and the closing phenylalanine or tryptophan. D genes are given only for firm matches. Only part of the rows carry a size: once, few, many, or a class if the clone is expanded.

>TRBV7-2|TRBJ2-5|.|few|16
TGTGCCAGCAGCTTAGTCGCCTCCACGGGGCCAAGAACCCAGTACTTC
CASSLVASTGPRTQYF
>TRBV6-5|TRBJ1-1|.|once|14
TGTGCCAGCAGTCCCGGGGTAGTAGGCACTGAAGCTTTCTTT
CASSPGVVGTEAFF
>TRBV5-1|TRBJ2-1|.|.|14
TGCGCCAGCAGCGAGGATGTATGGGACAATGAGCAGTTCTTC
CASSEDVWDNEQFF
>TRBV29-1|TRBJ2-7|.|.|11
TGCAGCGTTGGGACAGAGTACGAGCAGTACTTC
CSVGTEYEQYF
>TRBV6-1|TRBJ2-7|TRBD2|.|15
TGTGCCAGCAGTGGCGGGGGGGCCCAAGACTACGAGCAGTACTTC
CASSGGGAQDYEQYF
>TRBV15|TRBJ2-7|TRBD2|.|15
TGTGCCACCAGCAGAGATCGGGGGGACTCCTACGAGCAGTACTTC
CATSRDRGDSYEQYF
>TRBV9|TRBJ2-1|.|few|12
TGTGCCAGCAGCCGCCGGGTTGATGAGCAGTTCTTC
CASSRRVDEQFF
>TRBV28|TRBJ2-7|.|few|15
TGTGCCAGCAGAAAGCGGGACAGGATTGCCTACGAGCAGTACTTC
CASRKRDRIAYEQYF
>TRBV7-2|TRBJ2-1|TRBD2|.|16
TGTGCCAGCAGCTTAGCGGAGGTAGCGGGAGTGAATGAGCAGTTCTTC
CASSLAEVAGVNEQFF
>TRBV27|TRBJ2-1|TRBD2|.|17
TGTGCCAGCAGTTTTTCGGCTAGCGGGAGCTCCTACAATGAGCAGTTCTTC
CASSFSASGSSYNEQFF
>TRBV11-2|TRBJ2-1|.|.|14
TGTGCCAGCAAGGGAGGGGGGCTTCTCAATGAGCAGTTCTTC
CASKGGGLLNEQFF